This T cell receptor beta chain was retrieved from a study of shared clonotypes between healthy human individuals. General observations from the study: The sole specimen, blood, was sampled, and tissue repertoires likely differ. Generation probabilities of non-shared clonotypes were lower (relative to those shared by all four donors).

In regard to this clone: Its matching antigen is unknown.

Researchers divided each subset's genomic DNA evenly across several immunoSEQ plates. Libraries were prepared by immunoSEQ multiplex PCR; TCRdb keeps only in-frame clonotypes and omits some of them. The sample holds approximately 2.3 million clones; roughly 93% are singletons and the top ten take 0.3% to 0.4%. The donors were all Caucasian adults (living in Nashville, Tennessee). Specimen: naive CD4+ T cells from PBMCs. Subset: CD45RA+ positively selected. The origin of this receptor is a man younger than 35 in good health. Some clones in this sample may be carry-over from other donors' samples.

DNA of the CDR3: TGTGCCAGCAGCCAAGATGTGGGCAGGGACACTGAAGCTTTCTTT. The encoded protein is CASSQDVGRDTEAFF. The chain is built from TRBV14 and TRBJ1-1; D perhaps matches TRBD1 (5 bases). Germline V gene sequence: CDR1 SGHDN, CDR2 FVKESK. The CDR3 is made up of 15 amino acids. Trimming stripped 0 bases from V and 3 bases from J, with 11 bases between.